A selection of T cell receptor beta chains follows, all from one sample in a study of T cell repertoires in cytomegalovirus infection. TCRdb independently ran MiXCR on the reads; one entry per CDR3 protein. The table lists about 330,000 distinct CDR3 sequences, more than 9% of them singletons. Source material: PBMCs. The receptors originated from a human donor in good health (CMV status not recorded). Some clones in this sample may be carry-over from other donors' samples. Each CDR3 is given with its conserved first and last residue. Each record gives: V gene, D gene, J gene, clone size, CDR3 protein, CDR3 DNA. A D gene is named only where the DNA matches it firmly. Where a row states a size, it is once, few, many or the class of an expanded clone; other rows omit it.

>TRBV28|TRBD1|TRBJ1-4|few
CASSLTGTGDNEKLFF
TGTGCCAGCAGTTTAACCGGGACAGGAGATAATGAAAAACTGTTTTTT
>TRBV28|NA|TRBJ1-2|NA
CASSLGNSRGLRGYTF
TGTGCCAGCAGTTTGGGCAACAGCAGGGGATTAAGAGGCTACACCTTC
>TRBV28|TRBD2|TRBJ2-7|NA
CASSPSGIYEQYF
TGTGCCAGCAGTCCCAGCGGGATCTACGAGCAGTACTTC
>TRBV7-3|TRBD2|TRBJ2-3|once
CASNSGTSGGAETQYF
TGTGCCAGCAACTCCGGGACTAGCGGGGGGGCAGAAACGCAGTATTTT
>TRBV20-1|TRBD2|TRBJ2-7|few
CSAGTSGSYEQYF
TGCAGTGCCGGGACTAGCGGGAGTTACGAGCAGTACTTC
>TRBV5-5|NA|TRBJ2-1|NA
CASSPLVAGQFF
TGTGCCAGCAGCCCCTTGGTAGCAGGGCAGTTCTTC
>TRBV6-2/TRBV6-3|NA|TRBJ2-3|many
CASSFQRADHTDTQYF
TGTGCCAGCAGCTTTCAAAGGGCGGACCACACAGATACGCAGTATTTT
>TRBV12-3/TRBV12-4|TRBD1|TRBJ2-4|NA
CASSLRQGINIQYF
TGTGCCAGCAGTTTAAGACAGGGGATAAACATTCAGTACTTC
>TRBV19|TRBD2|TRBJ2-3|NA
CASRSPSGASTDTQYF
TGTGCCAGTAGATCCCCTAGCGGGGCTAGCACAGATACGCAGTATTTT
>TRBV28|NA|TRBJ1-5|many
CASSFPYSTTNQPQHF
TGTGCCAGCAGTTTTCCGTACAGTACAACTAATCAGCCCCAGCATTTT
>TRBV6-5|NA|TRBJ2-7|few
CASLDQNSYEQYF
TGTGCCAGCTTGGACCAAAACTCCTACGAGCAGTACTTC
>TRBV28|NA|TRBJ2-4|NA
CASSSTGTLAKNIQYF
TGTGCCAGCAGTTCCACAGGGACTCTAGCCAAAAACATTCAGTACTTC
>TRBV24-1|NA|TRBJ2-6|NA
CATSDGGNSGANVLTF
TGTGCCACCAGTGATGGCGGAAACTCTGGGGCCAACGTCCTGACTTTC
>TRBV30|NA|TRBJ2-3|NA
CAWSKGGGTQYF
TGTGCCTGGAGTAAAGGCGGTGGTACGCAGTATTTT
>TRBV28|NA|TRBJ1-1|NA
CASSLHGPMNVAFF
TGTGCCAGCAGTCTACATGGCCCAATGAATGTAGCTTTCTTT
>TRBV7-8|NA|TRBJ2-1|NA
CASSLTQTGQLNEQFF
TGTGCCAGCAGCTTAACTCAAACGGGACAACTCAATGAGCAGTTCTTC
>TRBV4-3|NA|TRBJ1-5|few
CASSQDRGRVAPQHF
TGCGCCAGCAGCCAAGATAGAGGACGGGTTGCGCCCCAGCATTTT
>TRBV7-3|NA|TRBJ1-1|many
CASSPDSRGTEAFF
TGTGCCAGCAGCCCCGACAGCCGGGGCACTGAAGCTTTCTTT
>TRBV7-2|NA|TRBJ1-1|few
CASSQRRIEAFF
TGTGCCAGCAGCCAGAGGAGGATAGAAGCTTTCTTT
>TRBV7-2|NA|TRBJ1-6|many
CASTPPVRGSPLHF
TGTGCCAGCACCCCCCCGGTCCGTGGTTCACCCCTCCACTTT
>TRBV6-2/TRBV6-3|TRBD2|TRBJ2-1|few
CASSSPSGRSYNEQFF
TGTGCCAGCAGTTCCCCTAGCGGGAGGTCGTACAATGAGCAGTTCTTC
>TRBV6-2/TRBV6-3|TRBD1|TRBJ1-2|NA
CASSGQGGGGYTF
TGTGCCAGCAGTGGACAGGGTGGCGGAGGCTACACCTTC
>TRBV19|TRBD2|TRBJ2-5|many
CASSPRTSRRQETQYF
TGTGCCAGTAGTCCCCGGACTAGCAGGAGGCAAGAGACCCAGTACTTC
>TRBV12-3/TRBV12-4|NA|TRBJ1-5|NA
CASSGGAGHQPQHF
TGTGCCAGCAGTGGGGGGGCGGGGCATCAGCCCCAGCATTTT
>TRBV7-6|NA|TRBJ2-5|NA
CASSLGPAETQYF
TGTGCCAGCAGCTTAGGCCCTGCGGAGACCCAGTACTTC
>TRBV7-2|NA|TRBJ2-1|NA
CASSFTSRRTYEEQFF
TGTGCCAGCAGCTTCACCTCGAGACGGACGTACGAGGAGCAGTTCTTC
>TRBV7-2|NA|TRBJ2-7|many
CASSPSPKTALGLLDYEQYF
TGTGCCAGCAGCCCCAGCCCTAAGACAGCCCTGGGACTCCTTGACTACGAGCAGTACTTC
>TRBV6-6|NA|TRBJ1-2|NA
CASSPDSRPYGYTF
TGTGCCAGCAGTCCGGACAGCAGACCTTATGGCTACACCTTC
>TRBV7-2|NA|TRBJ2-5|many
CASSLGSTPREGTQYF
TGTGCCAGCAGCTTAGGGAGTACTCCGCGAGAGGGGACCCAGTACTTC
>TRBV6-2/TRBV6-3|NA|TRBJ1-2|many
CASSYSRSTPGYTF
TGTGCCAGCAGTTACTCTCGCTCCACTCCCGGCTACACCTTC
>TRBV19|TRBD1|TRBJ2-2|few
CASREDSTGSGELFF
TGTGCCAGTAGGGAGGACTCGACAGGGTCCGGGGAGCTGTTTTTT
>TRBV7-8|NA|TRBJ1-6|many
CASRPLSSYNSPLHF
TGTGCCAGCAGACCCTTGAGCTCCTATAATTCACCCCTCCACTTT
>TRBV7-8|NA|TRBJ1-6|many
CASSLLFRVNDSPLHF
TGTGCCAGCAGCTTACTGTTCAGGGTTAACGATTCACCCCTCCACTTT
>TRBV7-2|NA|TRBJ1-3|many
CASSPVGGLSGNTIYF
TGTGCCAGCAGCCCCGTCGGCGGACTCTCTGGAAACACCATATATTTT
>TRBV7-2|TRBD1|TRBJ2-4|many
CASIPDRGSGIQYF
TGTGCCAGCATCCCGGACAGGGGGTCAGGCATTCAGTACTTC
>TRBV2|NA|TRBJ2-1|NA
CASTRGGGLHNEQFF
TGTGCCAGCACAAGGGGGGGGGGGCTCCACAATGAGCAGTTCTTC
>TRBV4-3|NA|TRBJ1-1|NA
CASSAQVYTEAFF
TGCGCCAGCAGCGCTCAGGTTTACACTGAAGCTTTCTTT
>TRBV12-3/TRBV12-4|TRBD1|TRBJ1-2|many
CASSFRTGGNYGYTF
TGTGCCAGCAGTTTCAGGACAGGGGGCAATTATGGCTACACCTTC
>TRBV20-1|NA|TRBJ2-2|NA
CSARSGLLYRTGELFF
TGCAGTGCTAGGTCCGGACTACTATACCGTACCGGGGAGCTGTTTTTT
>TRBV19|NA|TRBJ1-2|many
CASSEWLGAEGYTF
TGTGCCAGTAGTGAGTGGCTCGGGGCAGAAGGCTACACCTTC
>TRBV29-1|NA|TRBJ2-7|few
CSVLRAGTSSYEQYF
TGCAGCGTTCTGAGGGCCGGGACGAGCTCCTACGAGCAGTACTTC
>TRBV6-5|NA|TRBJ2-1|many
CASSYSEGLGNEQFF
TGTGCCAGCAGTTACTCGGAGGGTCTGGGCAATGAGCAGTTCTTC
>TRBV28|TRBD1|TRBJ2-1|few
CASTLGTGGSMEQFF
TGTGCCAGCACTCTGGGGACAGGGGGCTCTATGGAGCAGTTCTTC
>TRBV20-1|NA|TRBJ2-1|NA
CSACQATPPFNEQFF
TGCAGTGCTTGTCAAGCGACACCCCCGTTTAATGAGCAGTTCTTC
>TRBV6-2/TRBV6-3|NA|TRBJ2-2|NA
CAAGGTAKTGELFF
TGTGCCGCAGGAGGGACAGCGAAAACCGGGGAGCTGTTTTTT
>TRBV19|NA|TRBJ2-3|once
CASRMPTSTDTQYF
TGTGCCAGTAGAATGCCAACGAGCACAGATACGCAGTATTTT
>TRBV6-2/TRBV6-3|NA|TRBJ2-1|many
CASSYRQGVGSYNEQFF
TGTGCCAGCAGTTACCGGCAGGGAGTCGGCTCCTACAATGAGCAGTTCTTC
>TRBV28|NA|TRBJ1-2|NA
CASGAGVYGYTF
TGTGCCAGCGGGGCGGGTGTCTATGGCTACACCTTC
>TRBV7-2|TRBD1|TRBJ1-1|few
CASSQPGQGRNTEAFF
TGTGCCAGCAGCCAGCCGGGACAGGGGCGGAACACTGAAGCTTTCTTT
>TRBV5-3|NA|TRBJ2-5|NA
CASSFSWDNRETQYF
TGTGCCAGCAGCTTTTCTTGGGATAACCGGGAGACCCAGTACTTC
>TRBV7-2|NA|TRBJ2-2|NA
CASSLAPRGTGELFF
TGTGCCAGCAGCTTAGCCCCCAGAGGGACCGGGGAGCTGTTTTTT
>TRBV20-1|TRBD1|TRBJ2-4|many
CSARDTSFDRGLTKNIQYF
TGCAGTGCTAGAGATACGAGTTTTGACAGGGGGCTGACCAAAAACATTCAGTACTTC
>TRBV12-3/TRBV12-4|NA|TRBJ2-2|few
CASNLVGGGTGELFF
TGTGCCAGCAACCTAGTGGGCGGAGGCACCGGGGAGCTGTTTTTT
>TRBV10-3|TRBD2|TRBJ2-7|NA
CAIRPTGGSYEQYF
TGTGCCATCCGGCCGACGGGAGGTTCCTACGAGCAGTACTTC